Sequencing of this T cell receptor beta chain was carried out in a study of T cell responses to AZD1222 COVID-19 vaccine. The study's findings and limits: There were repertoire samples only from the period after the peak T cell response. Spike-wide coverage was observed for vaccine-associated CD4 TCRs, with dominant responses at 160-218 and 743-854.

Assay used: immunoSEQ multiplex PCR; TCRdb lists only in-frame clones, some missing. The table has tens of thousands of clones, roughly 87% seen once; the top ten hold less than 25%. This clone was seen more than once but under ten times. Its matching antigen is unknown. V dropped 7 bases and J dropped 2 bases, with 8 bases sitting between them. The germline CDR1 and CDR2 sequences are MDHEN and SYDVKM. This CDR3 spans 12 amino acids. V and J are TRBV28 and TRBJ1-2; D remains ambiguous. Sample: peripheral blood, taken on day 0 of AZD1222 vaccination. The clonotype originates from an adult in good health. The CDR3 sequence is CASTAGNYGYTF. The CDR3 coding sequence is TGTGCCAGCACCGCCGGCAACTATGGCTACACCTTC.